The 5 T cell receptor beta chains below all came from one sample that was sequenced in a study of metastatic and nonmetastatic thyroid tumors. Nobody among the patients had been given any treatment before thyroid surgery. Using MiXCR, TCRdb reanalyzed the PCR reads. The sample lists about 3,100 clones; roughly a quarter were seen once. The sample consisted of tumor tissue. These receptors were obtained from a female donor with papillary thyroid cancer or a benign thyroid nodule (not recorded which). Some clones in this sample may be carry-over from other donors' samples.

This clone was counted between two and nine times. V and J are TRBV12-5 and TRBJ2-3, with 10 bases lining up with TRBD2. V trimming: 5 bases; J trimming: 2 bases; junction bases outside the gene matches: 1. The germline CDR1 and CDR2 sequences are LGHNT and FRNRAP. This CDR3 contains 14 residues. The CDR3 coding sequence is TGTGCTAGTGGTAGCGGGGGGGCCACAGATACGCAGTATTTT. This encodes CASGSGGATDTQYF.

CDR3 sequence (DNA): TGTGCCAGCACCTGGACAGGGGCGGCCTACGAGCAGTACTTC. It translates to CASTWTGAAYEQYF. V usage is TRBV3-1 and J usage is TRBJ2-7, with TRBD1 matching 9 bases. The ends lost 7 bases at V and 2 bases at J; junction bases unmatched: 6. In germline, CDR1 is LGHDT, CDR2 YNNKEL (reference sequence). The CDR3 runs 14 residues.

This clone turned up a few times. The gene calls are TRBV28 and TRBJ1-5; D perhaps matches TRBD1 (6 bases). This CDR3 spans 15 amino acids. V dropped 7 bases and J dropped 4 bases, with 17 bases sitting between them. Germline CDR1 reads MDHEN; CDR2 reads SYDVKM. The CDR3 region is CASTWGRSLNQPQHF. The CDR3 DNA reads as TGTGCCAGCACCTGGGGGCGGAGCTTGAATCAGCCCCAGCATTTT.

By sample fraction, this clone is medium-sized. The genes are TRBV5-8 and TRBJ1-2; 7 positions match TRBD1. Per germline, CDR1 SGHTS and CDR2 YDEGEE. This CDR3 is 14 amino acids long. V lost 7 bases, J lost 8 bases, and 14 bases stayed unmatched. CDR3 DNA sequence: TGTGCCAGCTCACCTAGACAGGGTATTAACGGCTACACCTTC. It codes for CASSPRQGINGYTF.

This clone rates as medium-sized (0.01 to 0.1%). The V call is TRBV11-2, the J call TRBJ1-6; D is uncertain. In germline, CDR1 is SGHAT, CDR2 FQNNGV. V was shortened by 1 base and J by 7 bases, with 8 bases between the two germline ends. CDR3 length: 14 amino acids. The CDR3 DNA sequence: TGTGCCAGCAGCTTAGTATTCAGAAATTCACCCCTCCACTTT. This sequence encodes CASSLVFRNSPLHF.